These T cell receptor beta chains were read from a single sample in a study of T cell responses to AZD1222 COVID-19 vaccine. Profiled with immunoSEQ multiplex PCR; TCRdb holds only in-frame clones, not every one. The data contain 100,000 to 150,000 clones, over 75% of them singletons. The sample was peripheral blood, taken on day 0 of AZD1222 vaccination. The receptors shown here come from an adult in good health. Each CDR3 is given with its conserved first and last residue. The D gene is left open where the match is weak. Size is stated for part of the rows, as once, few or many counts, or as a class when the clone is expanded.

V gene	J gene	clone size	CDR3 length	D gene	CDR3 DNA	CDR3 protein
TRBV5-5	TRBJ2-7	-	15	TRBD1	TGTGCCAGCAGCTTGGGGACAGGGATATCCTACGAGCAGTACTTC	CASSLGTGISYEQYF
TRBV5-6	TRBJ2-1	-	14	TRBD1	TGTGCCAGCAGCTTGCAGGGGGCCTACAATGAGCAGTTCTTC	CASSLQGAYNEQFF
TRBV6-5	TRBJ1-4	-	14	TRBD1	TGTGCCAGCAGACAGGGACAGCGTAATGAAAAACTGTTTTTT	CASRQGQRNEKLFF
TRBV27	TRBJ2-1	-	16	-	TGTGCCAGCAGTTTAGTCCCGCGTCAGTCCTACAATGAGCAGTTCTTC	CASSLVPRQSYNEQFF
TRBV4-1	TRBJ2-1	-	17	TRBD2	TGCGCCAGCAGCCAACGGACTAGCGGGAGCTCCTACAATGAGCAGTTCTTC	CASSQRTSGSSYNEQFF
TRBV28	TRBJ1-1	-	16	-	TGTGCCAGCAGTTTAGCGGCAGGTCAGCGGAACACTGAAGCTTTCTTT	CASSLAAGQRNTEAFF
TRBV7-2	TRBJ1-2	-	15	-	TGTGCCAGCAGCTTTTCGCCGGTGGGTAACTATGGCTACACCTTC	CASSFSPVGNYGYTF
TRBV7-3	TRBJ1-6	-	15	TRBD1	TGTGCCAGCAGGATCGAACAGGGGTATAATTCACCCCTCCACTTT	CASRIEQGYNSPLHF
TRBV6-1	TRBJ2-7	-	13	-	TGTGCCAGCAGTGTAGCGCGCTCCTACGAGCAGTACTTC	CASSVARSYEQYF
TRBV7-3	TRBJ2-2	-	17	TRBD2	TGTGCCAGCAGCCCTATAGGTGGGAGGGGCAACACCGGGGAGCTGTTTTTT	CASSPIGGRGNTGELFF
TRBV6-5	TRBJ1-5	few	14	TRBD1	TGTGCCAGCAGCGACAGGGGGACGGTTCAGCCCCAGCATTTT	CASSDRGTVQPQHF
TRBV11-2	TRBJ2-2	-	15	-	TGTGCCAGCAGCGCAATCGCCGGAAACACCGGGGAGCTGTTTTTT	CASSAIAGNTGELFF
TRBV6-5	TRBJ2-7	-	14	-	TGTGCCAGCGCGTGGAGGGCGGAAGCCTACGAGCAGTACTTC	CASAWRAEAYEQYF
TRBV10-3	TRBJ2-7	-	16	TRBD1	TGTGCCATCAGTCGAAACCAACCGGGACAGGGGGGCGAGCAGTACTTC	CAISRNQPGQGGEQYF
TRBV5-1	TRBJ1-5	-	17	-	TGCGCCAGCAGCTCCGGCTGGGACGGAGTTGGTCATCAGCCCCAGCATTTT	CASSSGWDGVGHQPQHF
TRBV12-3/TRBV12-4	TRBJ1-1	-	12	TRBD1	TGTGCCAGCAGTTTTCCGGGACAGGGAGCTTTCTTT	CASSFPGQGAFF
TRBV6-1	TRBJ2-1	few	17	-	TGTGCCAGCAGTGAAGCTCGGCCGGGGTGGGAGCTTAATGAGCAGTTCTTC	CASSEARPGWELNEQFF
TRBV24-1	TRBJ2-7	-	13	-	TGTGCCACCAGTAGGGGCAGTTCCTACGAGCAGTACTTC	CATSRGSSYEQYF
TRBV24-1	TRBJ1-4	-	16	-	TGTGCCACCAGTGACCTAGGGGGGGGATTTAATGAAAAACTGTTTTTT	CATSDLGGGFNEKLFF
TRBV27	TRBJ1-2	-	14	-	TGTGCCAGCAGGGGACAAGAGACTAACTATGGCTACACCTTC	CASRGQETNYGYTF
TRBV6-5	TRBJ2-3	-	15	TRBD2	TGTGCCAGCAGTTACACTAGCGGGGGGCCAGATACGCAGTATTTT	CASSYTSGGPDTQYF
TRBV6-2/TRBV6-3	TRBJ2-7	few	15	-	TGTGCCAGCAGCCCTGTACAGGGTTTGAACTACGAGCAGTACTTC	CASSPVQGLNYEQYF
TRBV5-1	TRBJ1-2	-	15	TRBD1	TGCGCCAGCAGCTACAACGACAGGGGTGGCTATGGCTACACCTTC	CASSYNDRGGYGYTF
TRBV6-4	TRBJ1-6	-	15	-	TGTGCCAGCAGTGAAAGGACAGACAATAATTCACCCCTCCACTTT	CASSERTDNNSPLHF
TRBV14	TRBJ1-2	-	17	TRBD1	TGTGCCAGCAGCCAAGATCCGCGGGGACAGAGGCGTTATGGCTACACCTTC	CASSQDPRGQRRYGYTF
TRBV7-2	TRBJ2-5	-	13	TRBD2	TGTGCCAGCAGCTTCACTCCGACTAGCGGGATCGACTTC	CASSFTPTSGIDF
TRBV5-1	TRBJ1-1	-	17	TRBD1	TGCGCCAGCAGCGCGGGACGACAGGGAACGGGGAACACTGAAGCTTTCTTT	CASSAGRQGTGNTEAFF
TRBV27	TRBJ1-2	-	14	-	TGTGCCAGCAGCCCACTCGGACGGGAGCCGGGCTACACCTTC	CASSPLGREPGYTF
TRBV3-1/TRBV3-2	TRBJ1-1	once	14	-	TGTGCCAGCAGCTACGCAGGGGAGAACACTGAAGCTTTCTTT	CASSYAGENTEAFF
TRBV10-3	TRBJ1-1	-	14	TRBD1	TGTGCCATCACCAGGACAGGGATGAACACTGAAGCTTTCTTT	CAITRTGMNTEAFF
TRBV15	TRBJ1-2	-	16	TRBD1	TGTGCCACCAGCAGAGATTCGGGGACAGGAGTAGATGGCTACACCTTC	CATSRDSGTGVDGYTF
TRBV30	TRBJ2-7	-	13	-	TGTGCCTGGAGTGTACGTAGCTCCTACGAGCAGTACTTC	CAWSVRSSYEQYF
TRBV7-2	TRBJ2-3	-	11	-	TGTGCCAGCAGCATGACAGATACGCAGTATTTT	CASSMTDTQYF
TRBV6-1	TRBJ1-1	-	17	TRBD1	TGTGCCAGCAGTGAAAGGGGACAGGGGGCGAGGAGCACTGAAGCTTTCTTT	CASSERGQGARSTEAFF
TRBV6-2/TRBV6-3	TRBJ2-2	-	18	TRBD1	TGTGCCAGCAGCCACCCCGGACAGGATAGATTCGACACCGGGGAGCTGTTTTTT	CASSHPGQDRFDTGELFF
TRBV29-1	TRBJ2-2	-	14	-	TGCAGCGTTGAGGGGGGTAGGGTCACCGGGGAGCTGTTTTTT	CSVEGGRVTGELFF
TRBV7-9	TRBJ1-1	once	14	-	TGTGCCAGCAGCCTAGACCTCCAGGCCACTGAAGCTTTCTTT	CASSLDLQATEAFF
TRBV18	TRBJ2-3	-	15	TRBD2	TGTGCCAGCTCACGGTCTAGCGGAGATACAGATACGCAGTATTTT	CASSRSSGDTDTQYF
TRBV7-9	TRBJ2-5	-	12	-	TGTGCCAGCAGCCTTGCTAGAGAGACCCAGTACTTC	CASSLARETQYF
TRBV27	TRBJ2-2	-	14	-	TGTGCCAGCAGTTTTACAGGACTAACCGGGGAGCTGTTTTTT	CASSFTGLTGELFF
TRBV18	TRBJ2-2	-	12	-	TGTGCCAGCTCACTTGCCACCGGGGAGCTGTTTTTT	CASSLATGELFF
TRBV5-1	TRBJ2-3	-	15	TRBD2	TGCGCCAGCAGCTTGCAGCTAGCGGGGGGAGATACGCAGTATTTT	CASSLQLAGGDTQYF
TRBV30	TRBJ2-7	-	13	-	TGTGCCTGGAGTGGGGGTATATCCTACGAGCAGTACTTC	CAWSGGISYEQYF
TRBV5-4	TRBJ2-3	-	15	TRBD2	TGTGCCAGCAGCGATAGCGGGGGGCCAACAGATACGCAGTATTTT	CASSDSGGPTDTQYF
TRBV29-1	TRBJ1-3	-	15	-	TGCAGCGTTGCCCCCCTTGGGGGCTCTGGAAACACCATATATTTT	CSVAPLGGSGNTIYF
TRBV19	TRBJ1-5	-	14	TRBD1	TGTGCCAGTAGCCGGGACAGCCGCAATCAGCCCCAGCATTTT	CASSRDSRNQPQHF
TRBV7-3	TRBJ2-2	-	16	-	TGTGCCAGCAGCTTAATCGGCAGCAGGAACACCGGGGAGCTGTTTTTT	CASSLIGSRNTGELFF
TRBV6-6	TRBJ2-7	-	13	-	TGTGCCAGCAGATTCAACACCGCCTACGAGCAGTACTTC	CASRFNTAYEQYF
TRBV29-1	TRBJ2-7	-	11	-	TGCAGCGTTGGGAGGGAGTCCGAGCAGTACTTC	CSVGRESEQYF
TRBV5-1	TRBJ1-4	few	16	TRBD1	TGCGCCAGCAGCTTGGAACCGACAGGGGGGAATGAAAAACTGTTTTTT	CASSLEPTGGNEKLFF
TRBV5-8	TRBJ2-4	-	15	-	TGTGCCAGCAGCGACAAGGTTGGACAAGTCGGCATTCAGTACTTC	CASSDKVGQVGIQYF
TRBV19	TRBJ1-5	once	15	TRBD1	TGTGCCAGTAGTATTCTGACAGGGGAACAACAGCCCCAGCATTTT	CASSILTGEQQPQHF
TRBV7-3	TRBJ2-2	-	15	-	TGTGCCAGCAGCTTAACGGGCGGTAACACCGGGGAGCTGTTTTTT	CASSLTGGNTGELFF
TRBV7-2	TRBJ1-2	-	12	-	TGTGCCAGCAGCTTTTTAAGCTATGGCTACACCTTC	CASSFLSYGYTF
TRBV9	TRBJ1-1	-	14	-	TGTGCCAGCAGCCCAGGGACTATGAACACTGAAGCTTTCTTT	CASSPGTMNTEAFF
TRBV9	TRBJ1-4	-	14	-	TGTGCCAGCAGCGTGGGTCCAACTAATGAAAAACTGTTTTTT	CASSVGPTNEKLFF
TRBV5-1	TRBJ2-3	-	15	TRBD1	TGCGCCAGCAGCTTGGGGGACAGCTACACAGATACGCAGTATTTT	CASSLGDSYTDTQYF
TRBV9	TRBJ1-1	-	15	-	TGTGCCAGCAGCGTAGCTGGTTGGGGGAACACTGAAGCTTTCTTT	CASSVAGWGNTEAFF
TRBV6-4	TRBJ2-3	-	15	-	TGTGCCAGCAGCGATAGCGGTCGCCACTCAGATACGCAGTATTTT	CASSDSGRHSDTQYF